Following are 5 T cell receptor beta chains from one sample sequenced in a study of radiotherapy plus CTLA-4 blockade in lung cancer. This table comes from immunoSEQ multiplex PCR, and its TCRdb copy is limited to in-frame clones, with some not included. The sample lists roughly 32,000 clones, 70% seen once, with 4% in the top ten. The specimen was peripheral blood, collected from a patient treated with radiotherapy plus ipilimumab. These receptors originate from a human donor with non-small cell lung cancer who had stable disease on radiotherapy plus ipilimumab.

The chain links TRBV5-6 to TRBJ1-2; a possible D gene is TRBD1 (6 bases). Germline V gene data show CDR1 as SGHDT and CDR2 as YYEEEE. This CDR3 spans 15 amino acids. V was clipped by 4 bases and J by 3 bases, with 16 bases between them. Here the CDR3 DNA reads TGTGCCAGCAGCAATAAAGGGGGTTGGGACTATGGCTACACCTTC. Encoded protein: CASSNKGGWDYGYTF.

In its sample, this clone was seen a few times. V usage is TRBV5-5 and J usage is TRBJ1-4; the D gene is possibly TRBD1 (6 bases). CDR1 is SGHKS and CDR2 is YYEKEE in the germline V gene (reference sequence). The CDR3 consists of 16 residues. Trimming left V 5 bases short and J 0 bases short, with 14 bases between. CDR3 nucleotides: TGTGCCAGCAGTTCTGGGGGGCGTGCAACTAATGAAAAACTGTTTTTT. As protein: CASSSGGRATNEKLFF.

V usage is TRBV11-1 and J usage is TRBJ2-6, with unresolved D. The germline V gene encodes CDR1 SGHAT and CDR2 FQDESV (reference sequence). CDR3 length: 16 amino acids. Trimming took 0 bases from V and 0 from J, leaving 6 bases between them. This chain's CDR3 is CASSLATHSGANVLTF. CDR3 DNA: TGTGCCAGCAGCTTAGCGACCCACTCTGGGGCCAACGTCCTGACTTTC.

This rearrangement joins TRBV11-2 to TRBJ1-1; TRBD1 is a possible D gene (6 bases). This CDR3 is 16 amino acids long. Germline CDR1 is SGHAT and CDR2 is FQNNGV. The V and J ends lost 6 bases and 1 base respectively, with 18 bases between them. The CDR3 DNA reads as TGTGCCAGCAGAAACCTGGGGGGGCGAACGAACACTGAAGCTTTCTTT. Protein sequence: CASRNLGGRTNTEAFF.

This chain uses TRBV23-1 with TRBJ2-7; TRBD2 aligns across 8 bases. Being an ORF, TRBV23-1 has a function that is uncertain. V lost 4 bases and J lost 3; bases outside the gene matches: 11. The CDR3 has 16 residues. The CDR3 sequence: CASSPGGGRAFYEQYF. Here the CDR3 DNA reads TGCGCCAGCAGTCCAGGCGGGGGGAGGGCCTTCTACGAGCAGTACTTC.